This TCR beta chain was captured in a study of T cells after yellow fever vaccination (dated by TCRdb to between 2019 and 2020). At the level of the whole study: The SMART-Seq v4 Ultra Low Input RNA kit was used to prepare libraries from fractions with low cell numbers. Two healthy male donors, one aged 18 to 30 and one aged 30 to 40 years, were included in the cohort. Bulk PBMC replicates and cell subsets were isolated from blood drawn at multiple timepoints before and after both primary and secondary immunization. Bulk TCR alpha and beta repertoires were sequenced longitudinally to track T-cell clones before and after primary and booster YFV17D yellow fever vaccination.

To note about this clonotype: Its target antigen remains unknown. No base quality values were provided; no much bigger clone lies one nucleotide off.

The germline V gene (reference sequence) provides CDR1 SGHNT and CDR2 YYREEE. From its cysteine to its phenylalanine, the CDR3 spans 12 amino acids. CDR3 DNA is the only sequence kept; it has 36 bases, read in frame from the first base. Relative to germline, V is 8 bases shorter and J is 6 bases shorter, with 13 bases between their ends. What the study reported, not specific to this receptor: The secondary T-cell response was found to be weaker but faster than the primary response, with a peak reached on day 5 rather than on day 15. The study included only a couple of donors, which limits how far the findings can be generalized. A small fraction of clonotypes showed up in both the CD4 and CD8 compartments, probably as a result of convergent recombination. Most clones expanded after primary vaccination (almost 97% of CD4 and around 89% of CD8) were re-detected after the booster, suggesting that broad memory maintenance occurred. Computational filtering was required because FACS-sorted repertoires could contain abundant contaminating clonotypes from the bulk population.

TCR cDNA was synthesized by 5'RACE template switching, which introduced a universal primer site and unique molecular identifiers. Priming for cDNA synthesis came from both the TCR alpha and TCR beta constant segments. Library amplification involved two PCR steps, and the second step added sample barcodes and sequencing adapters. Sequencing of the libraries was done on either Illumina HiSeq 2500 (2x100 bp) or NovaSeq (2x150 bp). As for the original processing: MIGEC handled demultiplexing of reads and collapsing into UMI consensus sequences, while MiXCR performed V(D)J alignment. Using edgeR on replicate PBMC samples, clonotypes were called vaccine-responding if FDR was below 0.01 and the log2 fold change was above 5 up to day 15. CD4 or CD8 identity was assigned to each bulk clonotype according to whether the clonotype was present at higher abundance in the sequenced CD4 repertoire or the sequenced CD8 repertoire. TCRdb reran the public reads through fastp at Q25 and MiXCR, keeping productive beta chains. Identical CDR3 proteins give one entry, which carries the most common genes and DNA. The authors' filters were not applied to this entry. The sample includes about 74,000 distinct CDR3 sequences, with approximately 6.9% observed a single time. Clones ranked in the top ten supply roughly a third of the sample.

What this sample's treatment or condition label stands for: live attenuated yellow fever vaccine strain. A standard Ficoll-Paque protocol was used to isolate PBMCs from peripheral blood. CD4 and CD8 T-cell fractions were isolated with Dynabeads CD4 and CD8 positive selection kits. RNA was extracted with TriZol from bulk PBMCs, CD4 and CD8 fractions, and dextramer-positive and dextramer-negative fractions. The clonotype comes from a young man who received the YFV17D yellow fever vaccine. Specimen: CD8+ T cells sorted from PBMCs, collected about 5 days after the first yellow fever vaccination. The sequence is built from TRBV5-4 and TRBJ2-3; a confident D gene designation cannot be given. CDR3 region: CASTYAGDTQYF. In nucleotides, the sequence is TGTGCCAGTACATACGCAGGCGATACGCAGTATTTT. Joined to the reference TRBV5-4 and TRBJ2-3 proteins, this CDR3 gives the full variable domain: ETGVTQSPTHLIKTRGQQVTLRCSSQSGHNTVSWYQQALGQGPQFIFQYYREEENGRGNFPPRFSGLQFPNYSSELNVNALELDDSALYLCASTYAGDTQYFGPGTRLTVL.